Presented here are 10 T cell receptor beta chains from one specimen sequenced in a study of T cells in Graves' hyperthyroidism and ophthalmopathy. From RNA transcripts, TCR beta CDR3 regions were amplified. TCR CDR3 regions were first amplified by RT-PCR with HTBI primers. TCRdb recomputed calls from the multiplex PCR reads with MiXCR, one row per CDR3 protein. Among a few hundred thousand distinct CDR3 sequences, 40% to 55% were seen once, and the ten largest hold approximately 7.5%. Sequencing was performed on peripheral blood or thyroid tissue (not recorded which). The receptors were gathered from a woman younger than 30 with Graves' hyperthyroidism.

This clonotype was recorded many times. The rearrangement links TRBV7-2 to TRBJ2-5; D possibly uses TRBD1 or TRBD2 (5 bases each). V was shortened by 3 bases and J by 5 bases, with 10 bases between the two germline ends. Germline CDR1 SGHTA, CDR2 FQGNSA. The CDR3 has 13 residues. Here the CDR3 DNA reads TGTGCCAGCAGCTTCACCAGGGAGGAGACCCAGTACTTC. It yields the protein CASSFTREETQYF.

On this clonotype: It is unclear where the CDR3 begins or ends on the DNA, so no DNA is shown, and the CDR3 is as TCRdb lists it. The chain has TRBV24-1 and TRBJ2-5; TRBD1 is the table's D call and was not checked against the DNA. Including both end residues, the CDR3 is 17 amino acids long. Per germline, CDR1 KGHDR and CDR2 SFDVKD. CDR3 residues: CAMYLCATLGPQETQYF.

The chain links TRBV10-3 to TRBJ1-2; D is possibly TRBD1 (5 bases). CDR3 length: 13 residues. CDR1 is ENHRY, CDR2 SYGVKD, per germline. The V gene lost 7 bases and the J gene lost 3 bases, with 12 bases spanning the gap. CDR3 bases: TGTGCCATCAACGGGGGGTGCGACTATGGCTACACCTTC. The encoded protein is CAINGGCDYGYTF.

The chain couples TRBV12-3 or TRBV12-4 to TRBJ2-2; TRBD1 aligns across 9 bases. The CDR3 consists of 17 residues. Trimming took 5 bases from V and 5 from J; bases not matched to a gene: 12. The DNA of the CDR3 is TGTGCCAGCAGTCCGGAGGGGGGACAGGGTCGGACCGGGGAGCTGTTTTTT. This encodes CASSPEGGQGRTGELFF.

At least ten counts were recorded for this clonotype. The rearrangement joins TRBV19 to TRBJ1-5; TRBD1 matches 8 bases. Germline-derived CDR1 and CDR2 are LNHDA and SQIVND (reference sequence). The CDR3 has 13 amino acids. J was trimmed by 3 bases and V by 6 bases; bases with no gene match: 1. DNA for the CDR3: TGTGCCAGTAGGGACAGGGACAATCAGCCCCAGCATTTT. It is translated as CASRDRDNQPQHF. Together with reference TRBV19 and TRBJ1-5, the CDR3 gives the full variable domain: DGGITQSPKYLFRKEGQNVTLSCEQNLNHDAMYWYRQDPGQGLRLIYYSQIVNDFQKGDIAEGYSVSREKKESFPLTVTSAQKNPTAFYLCASRDRDNQPQHFGDGTRLSIL.

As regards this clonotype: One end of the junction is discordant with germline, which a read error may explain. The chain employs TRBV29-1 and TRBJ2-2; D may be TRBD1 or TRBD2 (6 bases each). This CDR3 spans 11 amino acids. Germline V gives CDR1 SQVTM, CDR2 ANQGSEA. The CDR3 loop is CSVDGRGEPFF. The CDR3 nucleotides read TGCAGCGTTGACGGAAGGGGGGAGCCGTTTTTT.

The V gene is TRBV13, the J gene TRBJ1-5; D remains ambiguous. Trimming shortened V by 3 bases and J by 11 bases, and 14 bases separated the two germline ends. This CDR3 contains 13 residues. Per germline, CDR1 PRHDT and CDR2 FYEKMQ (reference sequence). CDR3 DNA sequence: TGTGCCAGCAGCTTGATAGCTACGGAGACCCAGCATTTT. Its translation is CASSLIATETQHF.

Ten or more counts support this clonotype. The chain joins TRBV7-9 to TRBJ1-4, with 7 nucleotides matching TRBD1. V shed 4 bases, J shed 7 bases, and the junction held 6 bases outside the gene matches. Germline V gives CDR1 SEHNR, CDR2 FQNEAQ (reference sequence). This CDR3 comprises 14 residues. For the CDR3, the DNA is TGTGCCAGCAGCTCAACAGGGGTGACTGAAAAACTGTTTTTT. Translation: CASSSTGVTEKLFF.

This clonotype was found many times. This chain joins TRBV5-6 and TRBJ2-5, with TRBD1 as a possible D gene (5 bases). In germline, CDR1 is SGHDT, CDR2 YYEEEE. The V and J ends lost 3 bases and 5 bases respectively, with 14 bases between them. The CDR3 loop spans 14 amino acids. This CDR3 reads CASSSDITGETQYF. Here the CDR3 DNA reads TGTGCCAGCAGCTCGGACATAACTGGGGAGACCCAGTACTTC.

This CDR3 is CATSRGKDREETQYF. The CDR3 bases are TGTGCCACCAGTCGGGGGAAGGACAGGGAAGAGACCCAGTACTTC. This sequence joins TRBV24-1 and TRBJ2-5, with TRBD1 matching 8 bases. The CDR3 is 15 amino acids. CDR1 is KGHDR, CDR2 SFDVKD, per germline. V lost 6 bases, J lost 3 bases, and 8 bases stayed unmatched.